What follows are 11 T cell receptor beta chains derived from one specimen sequenced in a study of cytomegalovirus exposure and HLA in healthy donors. Both 60 Vbeta primers and 13 Jbeta primers went into the PCR. Sequencing was performed with immunoSEQ multiplex PCR; in TCRdb, only in-frame clones are kept and a portion is missing. The sample lists roughly 130,000 clones; just under 75% were seen once. The sample taken for sequencing was PBMCs. These receptors all stem from a man aged 35 to 55 in good health and CMV-seropositive.

The chain couples TRBV7-9 to TRBJ1-4; 7 nucleotides agree with TRBD1. V gave up 2 bases and J gave up 3 bases; unmatched junction bases: 15. The germline CDR1 and CDR2 sequences are SEHNR and FQNEAQ (reference sequence). The CDR3 is made up of 19 amino acids. CDR3 residues: CASSLYRTGTGFPNEKLFF. DNA for the CDR3: TGTGCCAGCAGCTTATATCGGACAGGAACCGGGTTCCCTAATGAAAAACTGTTTTTT. Full variable domain (rest looked up from reference TRBV7-9 and TRBJ1-4): DTGVSQNPRHKITKRGQNVTFRCDPISEHNRLYWYRQTLGQGPEFLTYFQNEAQLEKSRLLSDRFSAERPKGSFSTLEIQRTEQGDSAMYLCASSLYRTGTGFPNEKLFFGSGTQLSVL.

The V call is TRBV5-1, the J call TRBJ2-3, with a tentative D call TRBD1 (7 bases). This CDR3 spans 13 amino acids. Trimming took 4 bases from V and 5 from J, leaving 11 bases between them. Germline values: CDR1 SGHRS, CDR2 YFSETQ. Here the CDR3 DNA reads TGCGCCAGCAGCCTCCAGGGGGGAGATACGCAGTATTTT. Amino acids: CASSLQGGDTQYF.

This chain joins TRBV9 and TRBJ1-5; D remains ambiguous. The length of the CDR3 is 14 residues. Germline V lookup: CDR1 SGDLS, CDR2 YYNGEE. V was pared by 0 bases and J by 6 bases, with 10 bases between. CDR3 loop: CASSVGAEGQPQHF. DNA for the CDR3: TGTGCCAGCAGCGTAGGGGCGGAGGGTCAGCCCCAGCATTTT.

CDR3 coding DNA: TGTGCCATCTCATCCTCAAGCACTATGTCTGAAAAACTGTTTTTT. This encodes CAISSSSTMSEKLFF. The gene calls are TRBV28 and TRBJ1-4, with D hard to call. Trimming pared 10 bases from V and 7 bases from J, leaving 22 bases between. Germline lookup yields CDR1 MDHEN and CDR2 SYDVKM. This CDR3 has 15 amino acids.

CDR3 bases: TGTGCCAGCAGCTTGGAGAGCGGGAGGGAAATTGAAGCTAACTCCTACGAGCAGTACTTC. This sequence encodes CASSLESGREIEANSYEQYF. This sequence joins TRBV5-4 and TRBJ2-7, with 10 bases identical to TRBD2. Germline V gene lookup returns CDR1 SGHNT and CDR2 YYREEE (reference sequence). The CDR3 spans 20 residues. V gave up 0 bases and J gave up 0 bases; unmatched junction bases: 15.

This chain links TRBV30 with TRBJ1-1; 10 bases map to TRBD1. Germline V gene lookup returns CDR1 GTSNPN and CDR2 SVGIG (reference sequence). V lost 2 bases, J lost 5 bases, and 2 bases stayed unmatched. CDR3 length equals 13 residues. The chain's CDR3 is CAWSPGQGTEAFF. As DNA, the CDR3 is TGTGCCTGGAGTCCGGGACAGGGGACTGAAGCTTTCTTT.

A few counts support this clone. The rearrangement uses TRBV9 and TRBJ2-3, with 9 bases that match TRBD1. Germline-derived CDR1 and CDR2 are SGDLS and YYNGEE. The CDR3 extends over 15 amino acids. V lost 0 bases, J lost 3 bases, and 2 bases stayed unmatched. CDR3 loop: CASSVGGQGTDTQYF. CDR3 nucleotide sequence: TGTGCCAGCAGCGTAGGGGGACAGGGAACAGATACGCAGTATTTT.

The chain carries TRBV7-6 and TRBJ2-1, with D possibly TRBD1 on 6 matching bases. V gave up 2 bases and J gave up 2 bases, with 13 bases separating them. Germline V gives CDR1 SGHVS, CDR2 FNYEAQ. This CDR3 region has 16 residues. DNA of the CDR3: TGTGCCAGCAGCTTACCTCCAGGGGAGCCCTACAATGAGCAGTTCTTC. It yields the protein CASSLPPGEPYNEQFF. Full variable domain (rest looked up from reference TRBV7-6 and TRBJ2-1): GAGVSQSPRYKVTKRGQDVALRCDPISGHVSLYWYRQALGQGPEFLTYFNYEAQQDKSGLPNDRFSAERPEGSISTLTIQRTEQRDSAMYRCASSLPPGEPYNEQFFGPGTRLTVL.

Of note for this clone: One end of the junction does not line up with germline, which may come from a read error. The rearrangement links TRBV7-7 to TRBJ2-1; 8 nucleotides line up with TRBD1. The germline V gene has CDR1 SSHAT and CDR2 FNYEAQ (reference sequence). The CDR3 is 18 amino acids. The CDR3 DNA follows: TGTGCTAGCAGCTTAAGGACAGGGAGGCCGGGGGCCGCAAATGAGCAGTTCTTC. Residues: CASSLRTGRPGAANEQFF. Full variable domain (remainder filled in from reference TRBV7-7 and TRBJ2-1): GAGVSQSPRYKVTKRGQDVTLRCDPISSHATLYWYQQALGQGPEFLTYFNYEAQPDKSGLPSDRFSAERPEGSISTLTIQRTEQRDSAMYRCASSLRTGRPGAANEQFFGPGTRLTVL.

The V gene is TRBV2, the J gene TRBJ1-2, with D unresolved. Trimming pared 7 bases from V and 7 bases from J, leaving 13 bases between. This CDR3 has 12 residues. Germline CDR1 and CDR2: SNHLY and FYNNEI. Here the CDR3 DNA reads TGTGCCAGCACTAGAGGTAGCAGTGGCTACACCTTC. Translation gives CASTRGSSGYTF.

This clone was observed a handful of times. This chain joins TRBV15 and TRBJ1-1, with TRBD1 identical over 8 bases. V dropped 6 bases and J dropped 4; count of bases not matched to a gene: 10. The CDR3 is 15 residues long. Looked up from germline, CDR1 is LNHNV and CDR2 is YYDKDF (reference sequence). The CDR3 nucleotides read TGTGCCACCAGTAGGGACAGGCGATTCAGCACTGAAGCTTTCTTT. This sequence encodes CATSRDRRFSTEAFF.